This T cell receptor (beta chain) came from a study of CD4 T cells in relation to SARS-CoV-2 and coronaviruses. Study-level information: Negative control cultures got HIV-1 Nef peptides or no peptide.

Germline V gives CDR1 SGHAT, CDR2 FQDESV (reference sequence). CDR3 length: 13 amino acids. TCRdb's copy holds only in-frame clones and misses some; the assay was immunoSEQ multiplex PCR. The sample includes 18,000 or so clones, roughly 80% of them seen just once. A note on this clone: The antigen remains undetermined. Relative to the germline gene, one junction end is altered; a read error may explain this.

Before the COVID-19 pandemic, during about 2011-2019, CD4+ T cells were taken from unexposed donors. CD4+ T cells were isolated from the cells after about 11 days of culture. The sample taken for sequencing was CD4+ T cells from PBMCs, cultured in vitro. The chain is built from TRBV11-1 and TRBJ2-3; either TRBD1 or TRBD2 may supply D (5 bases each). The receptor comes from a human donor in good health. The CDR3, as DNA: TGTGCCAGCACTTGGGGACGCACGGATACGCAGTATTTT. Translated, it gives CASTWGRTDTQYF.